The entry below gives a single T cell receptor (beta chain) sequence along with its context. The data were obtained in a study of blood T cell repertoires in COVID-19. The V gene end was trimmed by 6 bases and the J gene end by 7 bases; junction bases not matched to a gene: 9. This CDR3 has 14 amino acids. Germline V gene data show CDR1 as MDHEN and CDR2 as SYDVKM. TCRdb's table, derived via immunoSEQ multiplex PCR, lists solely in-frame clones and lacks some. The table shows around 190,000 clones, with around 90% occurring only once. The chain joins TRBV28 to TRBJ1-2; 9 bases are shared with TRBD1. This receptor was identified in a man in his late teens or twenties with acute COVID-19. Sequenced: PBMCs or T cells enriched from blood (not recorded which). The CDR3 DNA sequence: TGTGCCAGCAGAGCCGGGACAGGGCCGGCTGGCTACACCTTC. Its translation is CASRAGTGPAGYTF.